Following are 19 T cell receptor beta chains from one sample sequenced in a study of early stage breast cancer tumors. TCRdb's table, derived via immunoSEQ multiplex PCR, lists solely in-frame clones and lacks some. The table lists some 28,000 clones, approximately 54% of them singletons. Sequencing was performed on breast tumor tissue. These receptors were obtained from a person aged 45-60 years with breast cancer.

The chain joins TRBV5-4 to TRBJ1-2; D gene ambiguous. V lost 4 bases and J lost 7, with 14 bases in between. CDR3 length: 13 amino acids. Germline V gene sequence: CDR1 SGHNT, CDR2 YYREEE (reference sequence). This CDR3 reads CASSAAGRGGYTF. Here the CDR3 DNA reads TGTGCCAGCAGCGCAGCCGGTCGTGGTGGCTACACCTTC. The full variable domain, in which reference TRBV5-4 and TRBJ1-2 provide the parts outside the CDR3, is ETGVTQSPTHLIKTRGQQVTLRCSSQSGHNTVSWYQQALGQGPQFIFQYYREEENGRGNFPPRFSGLQFPNYSSELNVNALELDDSALYLCASSAAGRGGYTFGSGTRLTVV.

This clone was detected only once. V usage is TRBV10-1 and J usage is TRBJ2-1; possibly TRBD2 for D (5 bases). The germline gives CDR1 WNHNN, CDR2 SYGVQD (reference sequence). The germline V and J ends were trimmed by 3 bases and 2 bases, with 20 bases remaining between them. The CDR3 covers 18 residues. The CDR3 nucleotides read TGCGCCAGCAGTGAAGCGCCCCCGTCTAGCCAGACCTACAATGAGCAGTTCTTC. Translation gives CASSEAPPSSQTYNEQFF.

This clone appeared a single time. The rearrangement joins TRBV7-9 to TRBJ1-4, with a possible D match to TRBD1 (5 bases). The CDR3 spans 18 residues. Between the trimmed V and J ends, which lost 0 bases and 2 bases, there was a span of 16 bases. Germline CDR1 SEHNR, CDR2 FQNEAQ (reference sequence). CDR3 sequence: CASSLAGAGLRTNEKLFF. The CDR3 DNA reads as TGTGCCAGCAGCTTAGCCGGAGCAGGGTTAAGGACTAATGAAAAACTGTTTTTT.

This clone was seen more than once but under ten times. This chain joins TRBV29-1 and TRBJ1-3; D uncertain. The germline V gene has CDR1 SQVTM and CDR2 ANQGSEA. V was shortened by 7 bases and J by 1 base, with 11 bases between the two germline ends. CDR3 size: 13 residues. Here the CDR3 reads CSASPQSGNTIYF. CDR3 DNA: TGCAGCGCCTCACCGCAATCTGGAAACACCATATATTTT. The variable domain in full, completed from reference TRBV29-1 and TRBJ1-3, reads SAVISQKPSRDICQRGTSLTIQCQVDSQVTMMFWYRQQPGQSLTLIATANQGSEATYESGFVIDKFPISRPNLTFSTLTVSNMSPEDSSIYLCSASPQSGNTIYFGEGSWLTVV.

The chain recombines TRBV29-1 with TRBJ1-5, with TRBD1 identical over 9 bases. Unmatched junction bases numbered 3, after V lost 6 bases and J lost 3 bases. From germline, CDR1 is SQVTM and CDR2 ANQGSEA. The CDR3 runs 13 residues. CDR3 bases: TGCAGCGTAACAGGGGGCGTCAATCAGCCCCAGCATTTT. Translation gives CSVTGGVNQPQHF.

This rearrangement joins TRBV5-1 to TRBJ2-5, with 7 bases fitting TRBD1. Germline V gene lookup returns CDR1 SGHRS and CDR2 YFSETQ. The CDR3 length is 14 residues. With V trimmed by 4 bases and J by 2 bases, 5 bases remained unmatched. The CDR3 protein is CASSRGQVQETQYF. CDR3 nucleotides: TGCGCCAGCAGCCGTGGACAGGTTCAAGAGACCCAGTACTTC.

This clone was picked up a small number of times. The chain combines TRBV7-6 with TRBJ2-2; 9 bases agree with TRBD1. The CDR3 is 16 amino acids. The V gene's germline CDR1 is SGHVS and CDR2 FNYEAQ. The J segment lost 2 bases and the V segment lost 3 bases, leaving 4 bases of the junction unmatched. CDR3 in amino acids: CASSFDRGLNTGELFF. In nucleotides, the CDR3 is TGTGCCAGCAGCTTCGACAGGGGGTTAAACACCGGGGAGCTGTTTTTT.

The chain employs TRBV11-3 and TRBJ2-7; D may be TRBD2 (6 bases). Trimming pared 5 bases from V and 6 bases from J, leaving 14 bases between. Germline CDR1 and CDR2: SGHNT and YENEEA. The CDR3 has 13 residues. CDR3 sequence: CASSLVEGSEQYF. CDR3 coding DNA: TGTGCCAGCAGCCTCGTGGAGGGTTCCGAGCAGTACTTC. The variable domain in full, with the rest retrieved from reference TRBV11-3 and TRBJ2-7, is EAGVVQSPRYKIIEKKQPVAFWCNPISGHNTLYWYLQNLGQGPELLIRYENEEAVDDSQLPKDRFSAERLKGVDSTLKIQPAELGDSAVYLCASSLVEGSEQYFGPGTRLTVT.

The chain couples TRBV4-3 to TRBJ2-3; maybe TRBD2 (6 bases). V was clipped by 2 bases and J by 5 bases, with 14 bases between them. There are 15 residues in the CDR3. Germline V lookup: CDR1 LGHNA, CDR2 YSLEER. CDR3: CASSQTIAAGDTQYF. CDR3 DNA sequence: TGCGCCAGCAGCCAAACCATAGCGGCGGGAGATACGCAGTATTTT.

This clone showed up just a few times. V gene TRBV6-1 combines with J gene TRBJ2-7; TRBD2 agrees at 9 bases. J gave up 3 bases and V 4 bases, and 1 base lay outside the gene matches. This CDR3 is built from 13 residues. Germline loops: CDR1 MNHNS, CDR2 SASEGT. The CDR3 protein is CASSGLADYEQYF. DNA of the CDR3: TGTGCCAGCAGTGGACTAGCGGACTACGAGCAGTACTTC.

In this sample, this clone is medium-sized. The chain employs TRBV7-8 and TRBJ2-2; D unclear. The CDR3 spans 15 residues. With 0 bases removed from V and 4 bases from J, the gap between germline ends came to 9 bases. Germline values: CDR1 SGHVS, CDR2 FQNEAQ. In nucleotides, the CDR3 is TGTGCCAGCAGCTTAGCCGTAGGGTCCACCGGGGAGCTGTTTTTT. Translated: CASSLAVGSTGELFF.

The V and J genes are TRBV2 and TRBJ1-1; D is uncertain. This CDR3 comprises 13 residues. Trimming took 6 bases from V and 0 from J, leaving 8 bases between them. Germline V gene data show CDR1 as SNHLY and CDR2 as FYNNEI. CDR3 protein: CASSPELNTEAFF. In DNA, the CDR3 is TGTGCCAGCAGCCCCGAGTTGAACACTGAAGCTTTCTTT.

This chain joins TRBV27 and TRBJ2-3; 11 bases map to TRBD2. The CDR3 covers 15 residues. Germline lookup yields CDR1 MNHEY and CDR2 SMNVEV (reference sequence). Trimming removed 2 bases from V and 7 bases from J; junction bases left unmatched: 5. The CDR3 nucleotides are TGTGCCAGCAGTTTAACTAGCGGGAGAGGATATACGCAGTATTTT. Its protein is CASSLTSGRGYTQYF.

This clone has a handful of counts. The chain carries TRBV19 and TRBJ1-5; 9 nucleotides line up with TRBD1. V trimming: 4 bases; J trimming: 3 bases; junction bases outside the gene matches: 13. The CDR3 covers 18 residues. Germline V CDR1 and CDR2: LNHDA, SQIVND (reference sequence). The CDR3 here is CASSTDRGKLTPNQPQHF. In DNA form, the CDR3 reads TGTGCCAGTAGTACCGACAGGGGGAAACTAACCCCCAATCAGCCCCAGCATTTT.

The chain uses TRBV11-2 and TRBJ2-1, with 9 nucleotides matching TRBD2. The ends lost 3 bases at V and 9 bases at J; junction bases unmatched: 6. This CDR3 has 14 amino acids. Looked up from germline, CDR1 is SGHAT and CDR2 is FQNNGV. The chain's CDR3 is CASSFSGSRTEQFF. CDR3 DNA: TGTGCCAGCAGCTTTAGCGGGAGCCGTACTGAGCAGTTCTTC.

In this sample, this clone turned up a few times. J is TRBJ2-3 and V is TRBV5-1; perhaps TRBD2 as D (6 bases). This CDR3 region has 15 residues. The germline V and J ends were trimmed by 1 base and 5 bases, with 14 bases remaining between them. Germline loops: CDR1 SGHRS, CDR2 YFSETQ. The CDR3 reads CASSLNGGMGDTQYF. The CDR3 region has the DNA TGCGCCAGCAGCTTGAATGGCGGGATGGGAGATACGCAGTATTTT.

This clone was counted only a few times. This chain joins TRBV4-1 and TRBJ1-4, with TRBD1 matching over 8 bases. The CDR3 totals 15 residues. The V gene end was trimmed by 4 bases and the J gene end by 7 bases; junction bases not matched to a gene: 8. Germline V gives CDR1 MGHRA, CDR2 YSYEKL. The DNA of the CDR3 is TGCGCCAGCAGCCGAATACAGGGGGAGGGTGAAAAACTGTTTTTT. Translating gives CASSRIQGEGEKLFF.

This clone occurred many times. V usage is TRBV29-1 and J usage is TRBJ1-2, with 10 nucleotides matching TRBD1. The CDR3 covers 11 residues. The germline CDR1 and CDR2 sequences are SQVTM and ANQGSEA. V shed 7 bases, J shed 6 bases, and the junction held 2 bases outside the gene matches. CDR3 coding DNA: TGCAGCGGACAGGGGGCTGATGGCTACACCTTC. It codes for CSGQGADGYTF.

This clone has more than one count but fewer than ten. The chain links TRBV5-4 to TRBJ1-1; 11 nucleotides line up with TRBD1. Losses at the gene ends were 4 bases for V and 3 bases for J; bases not matched to a gene: 5. The germline gives CDR1 SGHNT, CDR2 YYREEE (reference sequence). This CDR3 is built from 15 residues. DNA of the CDR3: TGTGCCAGCAGCGCCCCGGGACAGGGGGACACTGAAGCTTTCTTT. Translation: CASSAPGQGDTEAFF. Drawing the rest from reference TRBV5-4 and TRBJ1-1, the complete variable domain is ETGVTQSPTHLIKTRGQQVTLRCSSQSGHNTVSWYQQALGQGPQFIFQYYREEENGRGNFPPRFSGLQFPNYSSELNVNALELDDSALYLCASSAPGQGDTEAFFGQGTRLTVV.